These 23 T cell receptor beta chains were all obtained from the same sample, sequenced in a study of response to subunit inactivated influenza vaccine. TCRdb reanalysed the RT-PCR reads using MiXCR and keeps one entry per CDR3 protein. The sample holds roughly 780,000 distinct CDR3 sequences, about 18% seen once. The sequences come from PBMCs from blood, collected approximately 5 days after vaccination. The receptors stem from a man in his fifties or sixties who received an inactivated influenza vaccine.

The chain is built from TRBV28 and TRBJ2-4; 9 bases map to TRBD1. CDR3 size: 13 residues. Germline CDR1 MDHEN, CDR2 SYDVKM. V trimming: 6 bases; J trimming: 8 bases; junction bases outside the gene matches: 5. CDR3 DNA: TGTGCCAGCAGAAACGGACAGGGGTACATTCAGTACTTC. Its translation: CASRNGQGYIQYF.

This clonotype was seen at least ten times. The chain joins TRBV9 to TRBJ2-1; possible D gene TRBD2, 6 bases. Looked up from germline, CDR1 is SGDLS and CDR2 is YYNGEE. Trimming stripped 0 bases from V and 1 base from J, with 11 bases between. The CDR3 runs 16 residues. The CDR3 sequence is CASSVDSGASYNEQFF. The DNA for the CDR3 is TGTGCCAGCAGCGTAGATTCGGGAGCGTCCTACAATGAGCAGTTCTTC.

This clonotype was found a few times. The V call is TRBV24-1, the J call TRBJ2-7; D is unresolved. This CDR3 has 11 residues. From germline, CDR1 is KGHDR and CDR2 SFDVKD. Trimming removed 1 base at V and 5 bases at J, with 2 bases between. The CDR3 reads CATSDFDEQYF. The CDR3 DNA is TGTGCCACCAGTGATTTTGACGAGCAGTACTTC.

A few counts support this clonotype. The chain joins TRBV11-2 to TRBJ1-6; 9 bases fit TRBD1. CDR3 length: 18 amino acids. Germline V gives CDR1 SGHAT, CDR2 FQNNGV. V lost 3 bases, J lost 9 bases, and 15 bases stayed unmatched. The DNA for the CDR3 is TGTGCCAGCAGCTTCCCTTCGCCGGAGGGACAGGGAACTTCACCCCTCCACTTT. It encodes CASSFPSPEGQGTSPLHF.

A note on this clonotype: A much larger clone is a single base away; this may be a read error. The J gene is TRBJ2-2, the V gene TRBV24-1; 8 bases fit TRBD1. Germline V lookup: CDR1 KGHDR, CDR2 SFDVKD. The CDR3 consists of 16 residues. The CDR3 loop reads CATSNLGQANTGELFF. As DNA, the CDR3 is TGTGCCACCAGTAATTTGGGACAGGCAAACACCGGGGAGCTGTTTTTT.

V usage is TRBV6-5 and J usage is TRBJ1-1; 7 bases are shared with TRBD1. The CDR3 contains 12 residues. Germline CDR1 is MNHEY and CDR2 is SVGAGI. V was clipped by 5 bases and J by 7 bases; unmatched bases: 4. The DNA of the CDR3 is TGTGCCAGCAGTAAAAGGGACAGTGAAGCTTTCTTT. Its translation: CASSKRDSEAFF.

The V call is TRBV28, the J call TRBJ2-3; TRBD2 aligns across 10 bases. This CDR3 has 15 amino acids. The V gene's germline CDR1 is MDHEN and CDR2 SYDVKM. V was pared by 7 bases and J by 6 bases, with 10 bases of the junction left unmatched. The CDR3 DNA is TGTGCCAGCATAGGAGCGGGAGGGCCTGCGGATACGCAGTATTTT. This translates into CASIGAGGPADTQYF.

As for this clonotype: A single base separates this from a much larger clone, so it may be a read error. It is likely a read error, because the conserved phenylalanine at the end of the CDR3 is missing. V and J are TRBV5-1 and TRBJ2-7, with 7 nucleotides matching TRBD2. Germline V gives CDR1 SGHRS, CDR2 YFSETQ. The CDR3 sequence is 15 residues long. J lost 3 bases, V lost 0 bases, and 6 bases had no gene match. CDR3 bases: TGCGCCAGCAGCTTGGGTGGCGGGAGAAACTACGAGCAGTACTCC. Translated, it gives CASSLGGGRNYEQYS.

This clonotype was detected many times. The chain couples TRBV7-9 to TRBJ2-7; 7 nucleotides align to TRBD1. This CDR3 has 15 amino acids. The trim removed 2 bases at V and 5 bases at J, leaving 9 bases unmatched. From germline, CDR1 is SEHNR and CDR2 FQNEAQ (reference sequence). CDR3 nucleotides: TGTGCCAGCAGCTTAATGTACGACAGGGACGACGAGCAGTACTTC. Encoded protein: CASSLMYDRDDEQYF.

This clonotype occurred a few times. The CDR3 reads CASSESGSASYEQYF. Here the CDR3 DNA reads TGTGCCAGCAGCGAAAGTGGGTCGGCTTCCTACGAGCAGTACTTC. The V call is TRBV11-2, the J call TRBJ2-7; D call uncertain. The CDR3 consists of 15 residues. V was clipped by 5 bases and J by 1 base, with 15 bases between them. From germline, CDR1 is SGHAT and CDR2 FQNNGV.

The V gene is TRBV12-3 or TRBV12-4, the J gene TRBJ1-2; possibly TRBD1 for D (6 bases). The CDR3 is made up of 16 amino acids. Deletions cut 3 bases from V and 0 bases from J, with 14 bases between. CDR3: CASSFAGGAANYGYTF. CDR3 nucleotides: TGTGCCAGCAGTTTCGCGGGGGGGGCAGCTAACTATGGCTACACCTTC.

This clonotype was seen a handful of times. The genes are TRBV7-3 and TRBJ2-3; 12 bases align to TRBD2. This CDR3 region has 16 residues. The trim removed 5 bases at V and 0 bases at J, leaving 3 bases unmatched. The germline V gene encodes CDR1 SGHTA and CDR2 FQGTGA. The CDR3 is CASSTGLAGSTDTQYF. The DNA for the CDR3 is TGTGCCAGCAGCACCGGACTAGCGGGAAGCACAGATACGCAGTATTTT.

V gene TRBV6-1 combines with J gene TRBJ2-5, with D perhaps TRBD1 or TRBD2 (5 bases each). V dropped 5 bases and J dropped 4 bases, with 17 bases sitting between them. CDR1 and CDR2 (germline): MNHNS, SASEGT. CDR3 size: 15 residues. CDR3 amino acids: CASSRTGIRGETQYF. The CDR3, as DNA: TGTGCCAGCAGTAGAACAGGTATCCGGGGAGAGACCCAGTACTTC.

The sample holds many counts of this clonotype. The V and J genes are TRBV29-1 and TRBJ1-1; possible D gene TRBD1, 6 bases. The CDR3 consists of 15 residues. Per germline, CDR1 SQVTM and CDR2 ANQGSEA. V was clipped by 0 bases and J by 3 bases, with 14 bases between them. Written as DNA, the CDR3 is TGCAGCGTTGAAGATCTATGGAAGGGGGACACTGAAGCTTTCTTT. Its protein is CSVEDLWKGDTEAFF.

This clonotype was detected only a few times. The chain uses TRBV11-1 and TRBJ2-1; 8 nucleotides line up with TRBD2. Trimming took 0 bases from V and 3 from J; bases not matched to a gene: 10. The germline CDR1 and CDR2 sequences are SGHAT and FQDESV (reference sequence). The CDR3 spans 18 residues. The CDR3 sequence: CASSLAPWTSLNYNEQFF. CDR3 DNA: TGTGCCAGCAGCTTAGCGCCCTGGACTAGCCTTAACTACAATGAGCAGTTCTTC.

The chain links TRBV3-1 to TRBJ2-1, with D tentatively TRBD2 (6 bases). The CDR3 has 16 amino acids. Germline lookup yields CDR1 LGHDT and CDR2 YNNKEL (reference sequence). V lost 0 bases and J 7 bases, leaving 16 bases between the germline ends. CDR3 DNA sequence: TGTGCCAGCAGCCAAGACCGGGGGAGTCTCAGGAATGAGCAGTTCTTC. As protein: CASSQDRGSLRNEQFF.

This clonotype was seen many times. The CDR3 DNA is TGTGCCAGCAGCAAACAGGTCGCCGGGGAGCAGTACTTC. Translated: CASSKQVAGEQYF. The V and J genes are TRBV28 and TRBJ2-7; D perhaps matches TRBD1 (5 bases). Trimming cost V 6 bases and J 7 bases, with 16 bases left between them. The CDR3 totals 13 residues. Germline V CDR1 and CDR2: MDHEN, SYDVKM.

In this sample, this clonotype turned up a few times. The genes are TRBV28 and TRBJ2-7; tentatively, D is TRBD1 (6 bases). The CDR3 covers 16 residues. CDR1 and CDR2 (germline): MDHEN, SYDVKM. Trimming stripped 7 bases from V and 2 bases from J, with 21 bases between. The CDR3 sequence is CASKNPRTAGAYEQYF. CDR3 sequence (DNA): TGTGCCAGCAAAAACCCCAGGACAGCTGGAGCCTACGAGCAGTACTTC.

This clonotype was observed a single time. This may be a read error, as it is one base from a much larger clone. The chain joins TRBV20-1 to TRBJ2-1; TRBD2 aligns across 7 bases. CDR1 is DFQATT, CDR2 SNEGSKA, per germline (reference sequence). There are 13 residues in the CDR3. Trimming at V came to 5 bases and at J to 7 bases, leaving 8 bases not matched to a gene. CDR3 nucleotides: TGCAGTGCTGAGACTCGCGGGAGAAATGAGCAGTTCTTC. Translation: CSAETRGRNEQFF.

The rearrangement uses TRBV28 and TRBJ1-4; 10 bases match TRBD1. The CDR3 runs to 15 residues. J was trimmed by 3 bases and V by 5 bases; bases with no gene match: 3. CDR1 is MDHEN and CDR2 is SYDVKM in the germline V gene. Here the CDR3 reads CASSDRGLANEKLFF. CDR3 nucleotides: TGTGCCAGCAGTGACAGGGGGCTGGCTAATGAAAAACTGTTTTTT.

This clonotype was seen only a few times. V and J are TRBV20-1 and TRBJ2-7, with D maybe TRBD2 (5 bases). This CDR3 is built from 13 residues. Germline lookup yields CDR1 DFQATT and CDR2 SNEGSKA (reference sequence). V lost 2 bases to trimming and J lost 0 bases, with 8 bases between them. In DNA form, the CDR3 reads TGCAGTGCTAGACCAGACTACTCCTACGAGCAGTACTTC. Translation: CSARPDYSYEQYF.

Here the CDR3 reads CASSFWISGGTDTQYF. The CDR3 region has the DNA TGCGCCAGCAGCTTCTGGATCAGCGGGGGAACAGATACGCAGTATTTT. The V and J genes are TRBV5-1 and TRBJ2-3; 8 bases fit TRBD2. The CDR3 totals 16 residues. Germline trimming cut 2 bases from V and 3 bases from J; bases unmatched to any gene: 8. Germline values: CDR1 SGHRS, CDR2 YFSETQ.

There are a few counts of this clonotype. The CDR3 nucleotides are TGCAGTGCTACGACTAGCTTTGAGACCCAGTACTTC. Residues: CSATTSFETQYF. The chain uses TRBV20-1 and TRBJ2-5; 7 nucleotides line up with TRBD2. The CDR3 has 12 amino acids. Germline CDR1 and CDR2: DFQATT and SNEGSKA (reference sequence). V was clipped by 4 bases and J by 5 bases; unmatched bases: 4.